The clone carrying this T cell receptor (beta chain) was observed a few times. The antigen remains unidentified. Germline CDR1 and CDR2: SGDLS and YYNGEE. With 0 bases removed from V and 6 bases from J, the gap between germline ends came to 10 bases. The CDR3 has 14 amino acids. The authors incorporated unique molecular identifiers into the TCR beta cDNA libraries. TCRdb re-analysed the PCR reads in MiXCR, keeping a single row per CDR3 protein. The sample holds roughly 570,000 distinct CDR3 sequences, around 36% seen once. The data are from a study of post-analysis software for immune sequencing data. Study conclusions and caveats: For normalized Chao1 diversity, multiple sclerosis patients scored significantly lower than controls did. Controls showed lower frequencies than patients for five TRBV segments, and TRBV5-6, TRBV5-1 and TRBV20-1 were among these.

The sequence came from a girl aged 2 to 17 with multiple sclerosis. The sample was blood. V usage is TRBV9 and J usage is TRBJ2-1, with D possibly matching TRBD1 (6 bases). The CDR3 sequence is CASSVVTGFNEQFF. The DNA of the CDR3 is TGTGCCAGCAGCGTAGTCACAGGGTTCAATGAGCAGTTCTTC.